The clone carrying this T cell receptor (beta chain) has a count of ten or more. Its antigen is unknown. The J segment lost 4 bases and the V segment lost 3 bases, leaving 4 bases of the junction unmatched. Germline V CDR1 and CDR2: SGHRS, YFSETQ. The length of the CDR3 is 14 residues. Using RNA transcripts as the source, TCR beta CDR3 regions were amplified. A first-round RT-PCR of the TCR CDR3 used the HTBI primer set. TCRdb independently ran MiXCR on the multiplex PCR reads; one entry per CDR3 protein. The profile shows 95,000 to 100,000 distinct CDR3 sequences, around 52% of them singletons. This record belongs to a study of T cells in Graves' hyperthyroidism and ophthalmopathy. General study findings and limits: Separating ophthalmopathy from stable hyperthyroidism was achieved by a 13 V-J model. Most clonotypes that expanded in the thyroid above 0.001 also showed up in blood.

Each patient was aged 18 to 65 and had newly diagnosed hyperthyroidism of under 2 months' duration. Pregnant or lactating patients were excluded, as were those with uncontrolled infection or other autoimmune disease. The sample taken for sequencing was blood. The source is a woman in her 40s with Graves' hyperthyroidism. The chain has TRBV5-1 and TRBJ2-7, with 10 bases that match TRBD2. CDR3 in DNA: TGCGCCAGCAGCTGGGCTAGCGGGAGTTACGAGCAGTACTTC. Amino acids: CASSWASGSYEQYF.